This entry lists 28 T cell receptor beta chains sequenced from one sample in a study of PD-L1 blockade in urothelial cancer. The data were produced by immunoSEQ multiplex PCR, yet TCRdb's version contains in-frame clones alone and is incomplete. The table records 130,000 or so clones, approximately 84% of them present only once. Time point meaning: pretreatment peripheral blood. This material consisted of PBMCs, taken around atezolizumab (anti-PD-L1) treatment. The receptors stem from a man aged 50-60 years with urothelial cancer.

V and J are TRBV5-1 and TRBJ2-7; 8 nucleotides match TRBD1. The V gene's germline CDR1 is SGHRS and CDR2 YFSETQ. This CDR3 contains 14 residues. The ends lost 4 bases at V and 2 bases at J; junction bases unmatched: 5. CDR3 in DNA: TGCGCCAGCAGCGCGGGGACAGGCCCCTACGAGCAGTACTTC. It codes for CASSAGTGPYEQYF.

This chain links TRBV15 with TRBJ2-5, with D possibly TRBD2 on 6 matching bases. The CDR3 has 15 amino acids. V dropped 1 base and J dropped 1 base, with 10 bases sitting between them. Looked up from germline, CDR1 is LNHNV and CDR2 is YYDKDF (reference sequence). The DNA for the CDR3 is TGTGCCACCAGCAGAGCTAATAGCGGCCAAGAGACCCAGTACTTC. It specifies CATSRANSGQETQYF.

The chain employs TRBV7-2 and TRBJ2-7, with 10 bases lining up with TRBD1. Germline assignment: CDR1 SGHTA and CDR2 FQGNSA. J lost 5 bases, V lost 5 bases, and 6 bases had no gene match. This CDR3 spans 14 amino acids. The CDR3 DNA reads TGTGCCAGCAGCCCAGACAGGGGGCACAACGAGCAGTACTTC. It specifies CASSPDRGHNEQYF.

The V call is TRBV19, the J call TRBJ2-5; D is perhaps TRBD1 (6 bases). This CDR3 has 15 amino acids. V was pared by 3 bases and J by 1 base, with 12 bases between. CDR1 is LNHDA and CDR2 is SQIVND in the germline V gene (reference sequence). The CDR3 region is CASSISGTTQETQYF. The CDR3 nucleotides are TGTGCCAGTAGTATTTCTGGGACAACCCAAGAGACCCAGTACTTC.

The CDR3 region is CASSPGQGSYNEQFF. CDR3 coding DNA: TGTGCCAGCAGCCCCGGACAGGGGTCCTACAATGAGCAGTTCTTC. The chain links TRBV4-2 to TRBJ2-1; 9 bases map to TRBD1. V trimming: 4 bases; J trimming: 1 base; junction bases outside the gene matches: 2. Germline V lookup: CDR1 LGHNA, CDR2 YNFKEQ. The CDR3 totals 15 residues.

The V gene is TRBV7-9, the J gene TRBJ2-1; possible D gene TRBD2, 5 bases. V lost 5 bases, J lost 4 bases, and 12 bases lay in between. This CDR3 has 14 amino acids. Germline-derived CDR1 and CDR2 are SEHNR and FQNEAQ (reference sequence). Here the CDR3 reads CASSPWTLYNEQFF. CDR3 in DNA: TGTGCCAGCAGCCCATGGACTTTATACAATGAGCAGTTCTTC.

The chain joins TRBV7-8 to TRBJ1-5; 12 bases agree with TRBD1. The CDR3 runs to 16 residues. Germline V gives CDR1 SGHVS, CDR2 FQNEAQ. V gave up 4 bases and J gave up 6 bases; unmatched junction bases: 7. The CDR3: CASSSGGQGAGQPQHF. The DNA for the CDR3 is TGTGCCAGCAGCTCCGGGGGACAGGGGGCAGGTCAGCCCCAGCATTTT.

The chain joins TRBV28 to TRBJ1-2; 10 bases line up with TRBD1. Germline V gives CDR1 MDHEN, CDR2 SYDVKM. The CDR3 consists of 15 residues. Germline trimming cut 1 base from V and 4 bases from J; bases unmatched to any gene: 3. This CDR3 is CASSLLGTGAYGYTF. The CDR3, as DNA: TGTGCCAGCAGTTTATTAGGGACAGGGGCCTATGGCTACACCTTC.

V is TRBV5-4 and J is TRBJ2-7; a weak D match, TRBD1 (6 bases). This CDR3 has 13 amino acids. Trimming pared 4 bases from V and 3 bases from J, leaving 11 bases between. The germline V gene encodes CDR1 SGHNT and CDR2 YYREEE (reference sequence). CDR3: CASSTRDNYEQYF. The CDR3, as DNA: TGTGCCAGCAGCACGAGGGACAACTACGAGCAGTACTTC.

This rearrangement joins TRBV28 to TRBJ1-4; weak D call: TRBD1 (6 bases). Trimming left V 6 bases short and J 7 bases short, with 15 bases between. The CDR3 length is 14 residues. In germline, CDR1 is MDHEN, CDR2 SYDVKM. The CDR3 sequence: CASRKTGLLEKLFF. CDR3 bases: TGTGCCAGCAGAAAGACAGGATTACTTGAAAAACTGTTTTTT.

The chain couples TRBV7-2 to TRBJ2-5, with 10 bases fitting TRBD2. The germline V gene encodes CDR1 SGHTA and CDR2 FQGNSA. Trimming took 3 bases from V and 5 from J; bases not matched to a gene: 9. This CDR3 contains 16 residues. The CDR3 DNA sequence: TGTGCCAGCAGCTTCCAAGCAGCGGGAGGGTCCGAGACCCAGTACTTC. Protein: CASSFQAAGGSETQYF. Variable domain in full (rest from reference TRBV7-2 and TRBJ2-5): GAGVSQSPSNKVTEKGKDVELRCDPISGHTALYWYRQSLGQGLEFLIYFQGNSAPDKSGLPSDRFSAERTGGSVSTLTIQRTQQEDSAVYLCASSFQAAGGSETQYFGPGTRLLVL.

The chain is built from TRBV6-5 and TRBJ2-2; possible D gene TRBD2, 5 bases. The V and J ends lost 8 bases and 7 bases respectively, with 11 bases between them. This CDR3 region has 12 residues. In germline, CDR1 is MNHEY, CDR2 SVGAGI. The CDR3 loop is CASSPRGGELFF. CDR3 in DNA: TGTGCCAGCTCCCCCCGGGGCGGGGAGCTGTTTTTT.

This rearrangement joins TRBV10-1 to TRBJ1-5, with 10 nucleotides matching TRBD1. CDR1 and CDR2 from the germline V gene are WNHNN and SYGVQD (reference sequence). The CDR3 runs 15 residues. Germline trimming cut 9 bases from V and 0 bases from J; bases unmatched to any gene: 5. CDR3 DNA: TGCGCCAGAGGGACAGGGGTTAATAGCAATCAGCCCCAGCATTTT. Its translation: CARGTGVNSNQPQHF.

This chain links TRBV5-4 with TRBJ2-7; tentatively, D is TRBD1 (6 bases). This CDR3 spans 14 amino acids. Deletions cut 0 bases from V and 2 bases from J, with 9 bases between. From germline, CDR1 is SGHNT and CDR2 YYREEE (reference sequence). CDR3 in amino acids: CASSLGGRPYEQYF. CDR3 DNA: TGTGCCAGCAGCTTGGGGGGGCGCCCCTACGAGCAGTACTTC.

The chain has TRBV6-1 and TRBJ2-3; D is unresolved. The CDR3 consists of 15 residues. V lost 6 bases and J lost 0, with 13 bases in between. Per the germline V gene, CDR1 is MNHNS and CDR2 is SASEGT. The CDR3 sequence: CASRERFSSTDTQYF. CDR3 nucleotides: TGTGCCAGCAGGGAACGTTTTTCTAGCACAGATACGCAGTATTTT.

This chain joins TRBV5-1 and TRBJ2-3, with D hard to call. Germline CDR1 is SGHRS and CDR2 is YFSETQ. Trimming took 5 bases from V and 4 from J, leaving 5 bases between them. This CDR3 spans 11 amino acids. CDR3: CASRQADTQYF. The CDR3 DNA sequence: TGCGCCAGCAGACAAGCAGATACGCAGTATTTT.

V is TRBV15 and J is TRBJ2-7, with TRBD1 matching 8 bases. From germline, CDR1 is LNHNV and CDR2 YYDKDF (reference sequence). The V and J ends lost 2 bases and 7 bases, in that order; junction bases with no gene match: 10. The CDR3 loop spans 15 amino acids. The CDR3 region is CATSRRTTGATEQYF. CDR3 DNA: TGTGCCACCAGCAGAAGGACGACAGGGGCCACGGAGCAGTACTTC.

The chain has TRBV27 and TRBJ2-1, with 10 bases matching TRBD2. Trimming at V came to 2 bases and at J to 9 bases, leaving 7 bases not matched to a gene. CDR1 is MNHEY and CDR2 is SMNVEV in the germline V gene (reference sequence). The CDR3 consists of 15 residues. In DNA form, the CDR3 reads TGTGCCAGCAGTTTACTACTAGCGGGAAGAACTGAGCAGTTCTTC. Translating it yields CASSLLLAGRTEQFF.

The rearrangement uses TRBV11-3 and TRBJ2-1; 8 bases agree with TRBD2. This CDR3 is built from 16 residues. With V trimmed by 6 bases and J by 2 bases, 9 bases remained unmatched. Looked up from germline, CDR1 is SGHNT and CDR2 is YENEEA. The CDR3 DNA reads TGTGCCAGCAGTTCGGAGCGGGAGCGGACCTACAATGAGCAGTTCTTC. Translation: CASSSERERTYNEQFF.

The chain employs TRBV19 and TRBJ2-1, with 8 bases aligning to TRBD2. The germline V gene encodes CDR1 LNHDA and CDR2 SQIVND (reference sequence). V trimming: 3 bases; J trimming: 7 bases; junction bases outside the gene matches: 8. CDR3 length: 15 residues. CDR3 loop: CASSIGSGAWNEQFF. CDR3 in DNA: TGTGCCAGTAGTATTGGTAGCGGGGCGTGGAATGAGCAGTTCTTC.

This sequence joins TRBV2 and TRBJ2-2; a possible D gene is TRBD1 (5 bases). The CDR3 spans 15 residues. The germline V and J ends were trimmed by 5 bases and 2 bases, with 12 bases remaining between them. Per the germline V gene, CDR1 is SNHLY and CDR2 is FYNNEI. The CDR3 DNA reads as TGTGCCAGCAGTCCCCGGACACAAAACACCGGGGAGCTGTTTTTT. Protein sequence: CASSPRTQNTGELFF.

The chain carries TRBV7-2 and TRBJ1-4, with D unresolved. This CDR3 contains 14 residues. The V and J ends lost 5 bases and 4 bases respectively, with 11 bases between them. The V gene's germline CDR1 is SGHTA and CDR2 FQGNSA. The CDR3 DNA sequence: TGTGCCAGCAGCCTCTTCGGGAGTAATGAAAAACTGTTTTTT. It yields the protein CASSLFGSNEKLFF.

As DNA, the CDR3 is TGTGCCAGCAGTTACGATGGACAGGGTACGCAGTATTTT. Its translation is CASSYDGQGTQYF. The rearrangement links TRBV6-5 to TRBJ2-3; 8 positions match TRBD1. There are 13 residues in the CDR3. Germline lookup yields CDR1 MNHEY and CDR2 SVGAGI. V dropped 2 bases and J dropped 8; count of bases not matched to a gene: 3.

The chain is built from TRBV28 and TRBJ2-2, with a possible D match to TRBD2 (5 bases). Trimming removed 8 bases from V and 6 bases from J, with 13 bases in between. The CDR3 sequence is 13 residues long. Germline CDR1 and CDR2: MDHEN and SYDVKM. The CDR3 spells CASFRGSPGELFF. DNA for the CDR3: TGTGCCAGCTTTCGAGGGTCCCCCGGGGAGCTGTTTTTT.

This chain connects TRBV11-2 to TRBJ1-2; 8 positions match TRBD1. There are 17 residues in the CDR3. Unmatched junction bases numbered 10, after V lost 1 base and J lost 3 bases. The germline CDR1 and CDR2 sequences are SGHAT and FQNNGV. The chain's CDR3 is CASSLAVTGVFYYGYTF. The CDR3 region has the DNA TGTGCCAGCAGCTTAGCCGTGACAGGGGTTTTTTACTATGGCTACACCTTC.

CDR3 sequence reads: CASSEFTGSSYEQYF. As DNA, the CDR3 is TGTGCCAGCAGTGAATTTACAGGGAGCTCCTACGAGCAGTACTTC. The rearrangement joins TRBV6-1 to TRBJ2-7; D might be TRBD1 (6 bases). The ends were cut back, 2 bases at V and 0 bases at J, with 11 bases in the middle. The CDR3 has 15 residues. The germline gives CDR1 MNHNS, CDR2 SASEGT.

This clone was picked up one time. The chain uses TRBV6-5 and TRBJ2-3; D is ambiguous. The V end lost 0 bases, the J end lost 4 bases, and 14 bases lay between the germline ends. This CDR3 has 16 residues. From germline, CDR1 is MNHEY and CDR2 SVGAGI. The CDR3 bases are TGTGCCAGCAGTTACTCGCGTGGGCTTACGGCAGATACGCAGTATTTT. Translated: CASSYSRGLTADTQYF.

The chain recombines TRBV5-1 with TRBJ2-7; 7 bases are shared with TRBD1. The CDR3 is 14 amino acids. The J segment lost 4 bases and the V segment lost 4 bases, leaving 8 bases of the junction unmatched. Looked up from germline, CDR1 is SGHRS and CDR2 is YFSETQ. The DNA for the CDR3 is TGCGCCAGCAGCGCTACAGGGGCAGGGTACGAGCAGTACTTC. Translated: CASSATGAGYEQYF.